This section outlines one T cell receptor (beta chain) sequence together with its context. This clone has just one count. The clone's antigen remains unknown. One base away there is no much larger clone; base qualities are not given. Library method: the immunoSEQ multiplex PCR assay. TCRdb obtained this table from immuneACCESS and retained in-frame rearrangements with V and J assigned. These tables miss some clones; where compared with another copy, unresolved V genes account for less than half of the shortfall, and the remainder is unexplained. Present in this sample are tens of thousands of clones, 93% of which were seen just once. The top ten hold 3% to 4% of the sample. This specimen belongs to a study of T cell changes during pregnancy in multiple sclerosis (dated by TCRdb to about 2019). Some background on the complete study: Changes in the T cell repertoire over the course of pregnancy were examined in this study in women with multiple sclerosis.

Trimming takes 3 bases off V and 7 bases off J; junction bases not matched to a gene: 6. From the cysteine up to the phenylalanine, the CDR3 has a length of 15 residues. The retained sequence is limited to the CDR3, 45 bases, with the frame set at the first base. Via the germline V gene, CDR1 is LGHNA and CDR2 YSLEER. Here the chain combines TRBV4-3 and TRBJ1-1; 12 bases in between match TRBD1. This TCR came from a female donor with multiple sclerosis, enrolled in a pregnancy study. The sample was CD8+ T cells from peripheral blood mononuclear cells, taken in the second trimester of pregnancy. CDR3 sequence: CASSQGTGGEGEAFF. The DNA sequence is TGCGCCAGCAGCCAGGGGACAGGGGGCGAGGGTGAAGCTTTCTTT.